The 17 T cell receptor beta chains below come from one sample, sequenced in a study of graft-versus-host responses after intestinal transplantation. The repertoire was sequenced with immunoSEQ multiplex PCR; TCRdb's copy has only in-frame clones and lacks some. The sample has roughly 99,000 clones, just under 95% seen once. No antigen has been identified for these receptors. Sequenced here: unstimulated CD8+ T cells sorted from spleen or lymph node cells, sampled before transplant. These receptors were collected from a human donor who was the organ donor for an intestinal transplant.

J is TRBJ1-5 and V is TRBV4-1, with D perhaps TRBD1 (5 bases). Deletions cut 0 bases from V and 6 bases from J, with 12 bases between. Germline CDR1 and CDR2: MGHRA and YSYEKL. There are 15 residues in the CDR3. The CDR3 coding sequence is TGCGCCAGCAGCCAAGATCAAGGGGTGGGTCAGCCCCAGCATTTT. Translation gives CASSQDQGVGQPQHF.

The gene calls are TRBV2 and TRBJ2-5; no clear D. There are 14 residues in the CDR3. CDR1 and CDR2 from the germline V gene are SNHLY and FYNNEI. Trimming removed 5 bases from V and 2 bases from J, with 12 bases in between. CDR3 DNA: TGTGCCAGCAGTTCACAGCTTTGGCAAGAGACCCAGTACTTC. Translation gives CASSSQLWQETQYF.

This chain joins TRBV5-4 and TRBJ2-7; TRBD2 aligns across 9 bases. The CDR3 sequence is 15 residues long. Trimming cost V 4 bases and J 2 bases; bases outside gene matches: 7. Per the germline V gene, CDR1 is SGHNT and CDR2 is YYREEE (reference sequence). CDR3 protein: CASSRGERGAYEQYF. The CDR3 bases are TGTGCCAGCAGCCGGGGGGAGCGGGGGGCCTACGAGCAGTACTTC.

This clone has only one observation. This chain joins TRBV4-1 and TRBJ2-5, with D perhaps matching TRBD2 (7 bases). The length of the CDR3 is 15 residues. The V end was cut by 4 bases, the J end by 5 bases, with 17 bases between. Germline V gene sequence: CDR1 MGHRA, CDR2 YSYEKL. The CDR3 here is CASSPTAGAGETQYF. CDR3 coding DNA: TGCGCCAGCAGCCCCACCGCGGGGGCCGGGGAGACCCAGTACTTC.

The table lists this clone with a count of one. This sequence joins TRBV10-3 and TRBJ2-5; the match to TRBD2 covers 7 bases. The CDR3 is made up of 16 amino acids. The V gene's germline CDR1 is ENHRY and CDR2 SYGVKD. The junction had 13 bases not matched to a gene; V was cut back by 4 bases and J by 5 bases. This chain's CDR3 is CAISGQGEGLVETQYF. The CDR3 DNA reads TGTGCCATCAGTGGCCAAGGGGAGGGCTTGGTGGAGACCCAGTACTTC.

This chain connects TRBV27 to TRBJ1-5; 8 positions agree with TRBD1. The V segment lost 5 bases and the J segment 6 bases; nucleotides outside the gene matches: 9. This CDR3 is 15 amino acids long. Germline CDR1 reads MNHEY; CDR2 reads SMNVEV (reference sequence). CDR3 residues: CASSPTGTGFQPQHF. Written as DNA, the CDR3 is TGTGCCAGCAGTCCAACCGGGACAGGTTTTCAGCCCCAGCATTTT.

This CDR3 is CATSRADRVTYNSPLHF. The CDR3 DNA sequence: TGTGCCACCAGCAGAGCCGACAGGGTCACCTATAATTCACCCCTCCACTTT. The V gene is TRBV15, the J gene TRBJ1-6, with 7 bases lining up with TRBD1. V lost 1 base to trimming and J lost 2 bases; unmatched junction nucleotides: 5. Germline loops: CDR1 LNHNV, CDR2 YYDKDF (reference sequence). The length of the CDR3 is 17 residues.

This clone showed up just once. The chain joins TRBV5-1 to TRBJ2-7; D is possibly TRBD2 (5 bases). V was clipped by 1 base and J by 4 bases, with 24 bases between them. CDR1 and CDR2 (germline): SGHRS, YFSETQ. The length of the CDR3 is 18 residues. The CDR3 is CASSLSFLLAGTSYEQYF. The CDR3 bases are TGCGCCAGCAGCTTGTCATTTCTTCTCGCGGGTACTTCTTACGAGCAGTACTTC.

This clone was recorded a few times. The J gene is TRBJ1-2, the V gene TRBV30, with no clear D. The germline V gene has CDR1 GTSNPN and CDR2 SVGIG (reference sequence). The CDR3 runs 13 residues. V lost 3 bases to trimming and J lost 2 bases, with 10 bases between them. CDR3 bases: TGTGCCTGGAGCGGGGAAGGGAACTATGGCTACACCTTC. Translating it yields CAWSGEGNYGYTF.

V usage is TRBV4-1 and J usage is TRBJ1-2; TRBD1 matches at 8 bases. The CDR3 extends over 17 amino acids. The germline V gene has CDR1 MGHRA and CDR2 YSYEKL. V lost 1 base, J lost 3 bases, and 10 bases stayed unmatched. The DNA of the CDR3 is TGCGCCAGCAGCCAAGTCGCAGGACAGGGCGGGGACTATGGCTACACCTTC. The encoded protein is CASSQVAGQGGDYGYTF.

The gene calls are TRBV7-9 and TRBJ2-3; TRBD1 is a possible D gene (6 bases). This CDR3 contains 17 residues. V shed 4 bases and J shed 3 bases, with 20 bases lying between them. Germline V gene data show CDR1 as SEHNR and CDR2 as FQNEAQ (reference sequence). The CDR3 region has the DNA TGTGCCAGCAGCTGGTGGACAGACCGACCTCAAACAGATACGCAGTATTTT. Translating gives CASSWWTDRPQTDTQYF.

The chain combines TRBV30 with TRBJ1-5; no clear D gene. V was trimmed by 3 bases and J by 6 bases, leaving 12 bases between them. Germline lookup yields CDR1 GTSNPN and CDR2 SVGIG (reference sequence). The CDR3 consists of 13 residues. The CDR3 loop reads CAWSPSGGQPQHF. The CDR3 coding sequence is TGTGCCTGGAGCCCCTCGGGTGGTCAGCCCCAGCATTTT.

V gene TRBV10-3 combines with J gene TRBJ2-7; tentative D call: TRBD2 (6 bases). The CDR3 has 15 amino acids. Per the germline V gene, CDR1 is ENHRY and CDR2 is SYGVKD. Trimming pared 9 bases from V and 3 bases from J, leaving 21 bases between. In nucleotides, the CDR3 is TGTGCCATTAAAAGGAGGGGACCGGACGGCTACGAGCAGTACTTC. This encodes CAIKRRGPDGYEQYF.

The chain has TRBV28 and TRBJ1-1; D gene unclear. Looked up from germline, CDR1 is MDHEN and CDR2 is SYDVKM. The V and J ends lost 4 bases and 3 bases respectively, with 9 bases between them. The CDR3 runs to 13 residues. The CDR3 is CASSSLEDTEAFF. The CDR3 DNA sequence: TGTGCCAGCAGTTCGCTCGAGGACACTGAAGCTTTCTTT.

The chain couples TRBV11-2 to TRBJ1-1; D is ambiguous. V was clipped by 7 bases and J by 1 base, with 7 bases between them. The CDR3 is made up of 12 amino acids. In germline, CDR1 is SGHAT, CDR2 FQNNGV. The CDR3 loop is CASTPSNTEAFF. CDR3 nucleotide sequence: TGTGCCAGCACCCCCTCGAACACTGAAGCTTTCTTT.

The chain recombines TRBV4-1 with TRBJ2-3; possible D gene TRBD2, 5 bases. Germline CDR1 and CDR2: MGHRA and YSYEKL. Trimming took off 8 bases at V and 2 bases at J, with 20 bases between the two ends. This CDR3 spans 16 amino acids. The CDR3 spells CASRRTGIPYTDTQYF. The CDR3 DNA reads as TGCGCCAGCCGGCGCACGGGGATCCCCTACACAGATACGCAGTATTTT.

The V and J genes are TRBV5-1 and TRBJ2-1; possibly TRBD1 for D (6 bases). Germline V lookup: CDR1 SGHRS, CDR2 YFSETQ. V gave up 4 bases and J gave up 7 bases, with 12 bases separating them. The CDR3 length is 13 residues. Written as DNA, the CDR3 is TGCGCCAGCAGCCTTCCTGGGACAAATGAGCAGTTCTTC. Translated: CASSLPGTNEQFF.